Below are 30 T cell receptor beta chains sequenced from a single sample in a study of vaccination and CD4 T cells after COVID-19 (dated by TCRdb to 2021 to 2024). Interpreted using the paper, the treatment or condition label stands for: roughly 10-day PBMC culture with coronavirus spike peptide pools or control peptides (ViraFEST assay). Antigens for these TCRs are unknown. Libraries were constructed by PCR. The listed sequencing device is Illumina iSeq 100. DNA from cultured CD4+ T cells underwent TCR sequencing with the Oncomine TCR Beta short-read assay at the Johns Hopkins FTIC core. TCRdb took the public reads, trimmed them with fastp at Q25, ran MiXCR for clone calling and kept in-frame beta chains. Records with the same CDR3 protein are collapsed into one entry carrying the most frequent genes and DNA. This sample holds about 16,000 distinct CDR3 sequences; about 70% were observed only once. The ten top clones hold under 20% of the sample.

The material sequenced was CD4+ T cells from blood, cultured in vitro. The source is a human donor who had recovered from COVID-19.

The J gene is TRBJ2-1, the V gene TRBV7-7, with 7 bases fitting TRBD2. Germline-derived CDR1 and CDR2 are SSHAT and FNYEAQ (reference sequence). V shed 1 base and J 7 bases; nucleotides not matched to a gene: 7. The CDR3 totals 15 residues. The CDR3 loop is CASSLGAGYGNEQFF. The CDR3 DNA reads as TGTGCCAGCAGCTTAGGAGCGGGATACGGGAATGAGCAGTTCTTC.

The CDR3 region has the DNA TGTGCCACCAGCCCGGCCCAAGAGACCCAGTACTTC. Residues: CATSPAQETQYF. The chain uses TRBV15 and TRBJ2-5; unclear D gene. V was cut by 5 bases and J by 1 base, with 5 bases left in between. CDR3 length: 12 amino acids. In germline, CDR1 is LNHNV, CDR2 YYDKDF (reference sequence).

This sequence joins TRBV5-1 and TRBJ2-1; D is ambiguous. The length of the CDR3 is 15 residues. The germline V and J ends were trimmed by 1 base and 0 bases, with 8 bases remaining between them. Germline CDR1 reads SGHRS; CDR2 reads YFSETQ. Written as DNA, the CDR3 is TGCGCCAGCAGCTTGCCTCGCTCCTCCTACAATGAGCAGTTCTTC. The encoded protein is CASSLPRSSYNEQFF.

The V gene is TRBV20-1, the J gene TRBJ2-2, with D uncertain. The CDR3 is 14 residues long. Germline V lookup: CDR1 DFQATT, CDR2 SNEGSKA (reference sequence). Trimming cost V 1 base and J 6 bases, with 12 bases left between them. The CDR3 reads CSARAAVIPGELFF. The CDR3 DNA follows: TGCAGTGCTAGAGCCGCCGTCATTCCCGGGGAGCTGTTTTTT.

CDR3 sequence reads: CAWSTEWTGSSSNQPQHF. Here the CDR3 DNA reads TGTGCCTGGAGCACAGAGTGGACAGGGTCATCGAGCAATCAGCCCCAGCATTTT. This chain connects TRBV30 to TRBJ1-5; 8 nucleotides agree with TRBD1. The CDR3 is 18 residues long. V lost 3 bases to trimming and J lost 1 base; unmatched junction nucleotides: 14. Germline assignment: CDR1 GTSNPN and CDR2 SVGIG (reference sequence).

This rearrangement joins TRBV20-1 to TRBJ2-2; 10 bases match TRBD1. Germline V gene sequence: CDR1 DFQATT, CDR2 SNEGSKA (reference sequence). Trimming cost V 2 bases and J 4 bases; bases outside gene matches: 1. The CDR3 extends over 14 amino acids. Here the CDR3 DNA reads TGCAGTGCTAGACGGGACAGGGGCACCGGGGAGCTGTTTTTT. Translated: CSARRDRGTGELFF.

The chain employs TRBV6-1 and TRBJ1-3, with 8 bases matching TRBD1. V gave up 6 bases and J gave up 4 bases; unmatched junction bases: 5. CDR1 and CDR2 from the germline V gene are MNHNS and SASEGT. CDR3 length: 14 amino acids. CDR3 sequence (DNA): TGTGCCAGCAGACAGGGGGGCGCAGGAAACACCATATATTTT. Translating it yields CASRQGGAGNTIYF.

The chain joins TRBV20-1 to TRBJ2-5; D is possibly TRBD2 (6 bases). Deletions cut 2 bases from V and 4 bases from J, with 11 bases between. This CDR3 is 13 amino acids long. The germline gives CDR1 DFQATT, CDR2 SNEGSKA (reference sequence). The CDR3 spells CSARRPEGETQYF. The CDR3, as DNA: TGCAGTGCTAGACGGCCGGAGGGAGAGACCCAGTACTTC.

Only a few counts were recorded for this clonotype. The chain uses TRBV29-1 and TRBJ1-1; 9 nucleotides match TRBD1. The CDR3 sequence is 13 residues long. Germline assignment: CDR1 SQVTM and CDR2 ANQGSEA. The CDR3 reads CSAQGAPNTEAFF. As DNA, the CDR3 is TGCAGTGCACAGGGGGCCCCGAACACTGAAGCTTTCTTT.

This CDR3 reads CASSSSWTSGMMGDTQYF. In DNA, the CDR3 is TGTGCCAGCAGTTCTTCCTGGACTAGCGGGATGATGGGAGATACGCAGTATTTT. The chain recombines TRBV6-5 with TRBJ2-3, with 12 bases matching TRBD2. Trimming at V came to 4 bases and at J to 5 bases, leaving 13 bases not matched to a gene. The CDR3 is made up of 18 amino acids. CDR1 is MNHEY, CDR2 SVGAGI, per germline.

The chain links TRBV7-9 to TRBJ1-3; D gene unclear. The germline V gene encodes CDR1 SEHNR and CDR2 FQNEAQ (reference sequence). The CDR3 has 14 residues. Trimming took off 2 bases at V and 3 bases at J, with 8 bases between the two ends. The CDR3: CASSLLGSGNTIYF. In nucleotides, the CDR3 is TGTGCCAGCAGCTTATTAGGGAGTGGAAACACCATATATTTT.

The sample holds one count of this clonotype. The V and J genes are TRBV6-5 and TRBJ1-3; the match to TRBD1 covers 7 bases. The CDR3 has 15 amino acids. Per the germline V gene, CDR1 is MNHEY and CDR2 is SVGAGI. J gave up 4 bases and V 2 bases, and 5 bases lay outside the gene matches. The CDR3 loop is CASSYDGQAGNTIYF. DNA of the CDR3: TGTGCCAGCAGTTACGATGGACAGGCCGGAAACACCATATATTTT.

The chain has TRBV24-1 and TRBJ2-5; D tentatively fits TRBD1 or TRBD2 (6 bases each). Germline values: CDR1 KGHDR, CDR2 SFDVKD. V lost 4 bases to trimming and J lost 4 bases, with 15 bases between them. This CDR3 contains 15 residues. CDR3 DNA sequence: TGTGCCACCAGTGACACTACTAGGGGGGCAGAGACCCAGTACTTC. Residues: CATSDTTRGAETQYF.

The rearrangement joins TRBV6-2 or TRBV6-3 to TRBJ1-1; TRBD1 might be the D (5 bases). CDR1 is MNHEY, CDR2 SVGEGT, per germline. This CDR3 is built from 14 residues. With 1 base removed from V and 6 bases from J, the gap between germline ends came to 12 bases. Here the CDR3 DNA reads TGTGCCAGCAGTTACTACCGACAGAGACCTGAAGCTTTCTTT. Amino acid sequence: CASSYYRQRPEAFF.

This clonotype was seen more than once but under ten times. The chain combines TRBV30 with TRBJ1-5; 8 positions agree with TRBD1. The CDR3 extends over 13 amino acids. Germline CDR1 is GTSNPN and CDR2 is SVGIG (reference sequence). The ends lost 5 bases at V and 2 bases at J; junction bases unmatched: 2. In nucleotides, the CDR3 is TGTGCCTGGTCGGACAGGGGCAATCAGCCCCAGCATTTT. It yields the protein CAWSDRGNQPQHF.

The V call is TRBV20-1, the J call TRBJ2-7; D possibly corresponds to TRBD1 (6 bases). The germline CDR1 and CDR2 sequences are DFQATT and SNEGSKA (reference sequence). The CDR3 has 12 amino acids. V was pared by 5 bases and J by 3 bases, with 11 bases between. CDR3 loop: CSAPGTLYEQYF. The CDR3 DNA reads TGCAGTGCTCCCGGGACACTCTACGAGCAGTACTTC.

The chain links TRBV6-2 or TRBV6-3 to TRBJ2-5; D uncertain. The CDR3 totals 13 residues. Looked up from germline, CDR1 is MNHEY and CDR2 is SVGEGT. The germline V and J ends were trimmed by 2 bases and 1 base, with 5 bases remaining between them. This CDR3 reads CASSYGTQETQYF. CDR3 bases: TGTGCCAGCAGTTACGGCACCCAAGAGACCCAGTACTTC.

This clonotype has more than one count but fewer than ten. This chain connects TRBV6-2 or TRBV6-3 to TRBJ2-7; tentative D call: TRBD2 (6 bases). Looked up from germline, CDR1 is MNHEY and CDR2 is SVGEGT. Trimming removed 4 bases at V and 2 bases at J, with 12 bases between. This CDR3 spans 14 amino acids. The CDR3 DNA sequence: TGTGCCAGCAGTTGGGAGGACACCGCCTACGAGCAGTACTTC. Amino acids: CASSWEDTAYEQYF.

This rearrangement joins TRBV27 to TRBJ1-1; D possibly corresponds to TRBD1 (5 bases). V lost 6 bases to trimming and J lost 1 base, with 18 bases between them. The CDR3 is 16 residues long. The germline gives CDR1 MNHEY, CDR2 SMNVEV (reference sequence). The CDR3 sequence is CASSSDKRGTNTEAFF. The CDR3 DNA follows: TGTGCCAGCAGCTCGGATAAACGGGGGACGAACACTGAAGCTTTCTTT.

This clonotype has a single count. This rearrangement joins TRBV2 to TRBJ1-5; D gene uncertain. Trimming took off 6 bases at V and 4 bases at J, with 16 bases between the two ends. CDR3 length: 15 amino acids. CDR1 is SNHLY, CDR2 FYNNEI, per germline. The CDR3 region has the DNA TGTGCCAGCAGGGGCACGCGGAAAAGTAATCAGCCCCAGCATTTT. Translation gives CASRGTRKSNQPQHF.

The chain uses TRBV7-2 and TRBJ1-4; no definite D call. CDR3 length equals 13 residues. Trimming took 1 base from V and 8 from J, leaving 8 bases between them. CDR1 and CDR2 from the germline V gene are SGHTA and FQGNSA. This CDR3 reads CASSLVADEKLFF. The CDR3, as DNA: TGTGCCAGCAGCTTAGTTGCAGACGAAAAACTGTTTTTT.

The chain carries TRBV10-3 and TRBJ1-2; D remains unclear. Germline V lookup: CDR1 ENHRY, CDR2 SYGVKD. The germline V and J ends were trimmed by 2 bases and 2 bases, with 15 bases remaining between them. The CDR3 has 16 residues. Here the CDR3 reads CAISEPAYTQNYGYTF. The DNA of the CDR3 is TGTGCCATCAGTGAGCCTGCATACACCCAAAACTATGGCTACACCTTC.

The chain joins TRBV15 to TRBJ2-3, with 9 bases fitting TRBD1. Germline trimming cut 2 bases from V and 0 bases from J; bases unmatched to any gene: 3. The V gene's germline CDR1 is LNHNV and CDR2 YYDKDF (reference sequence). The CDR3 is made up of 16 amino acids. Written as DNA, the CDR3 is TGTGCCACCAGCAGACCGACAGGGGGTAGCACAGATACGCAGTATTTT. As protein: CATSRPTGGSTDTQYF.

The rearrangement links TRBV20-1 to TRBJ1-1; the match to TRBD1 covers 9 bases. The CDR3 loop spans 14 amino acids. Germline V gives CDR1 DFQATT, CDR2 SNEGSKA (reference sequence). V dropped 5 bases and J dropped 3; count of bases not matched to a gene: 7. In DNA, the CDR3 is TGCAGTGCTCGGGACAGGGTCGTTTACACTGAAGCTTTCTTT. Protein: CSARDRVVYTEAFF.

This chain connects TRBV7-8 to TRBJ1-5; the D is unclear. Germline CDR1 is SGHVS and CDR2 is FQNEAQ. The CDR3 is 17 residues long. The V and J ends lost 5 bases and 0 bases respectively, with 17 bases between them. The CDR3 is CASSPRWQVNSNQPQHF. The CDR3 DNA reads TGTGCCAGCAGCCCTCGATGGCAGGTCAATAGCAATCAGCCCCAGCATTTT.

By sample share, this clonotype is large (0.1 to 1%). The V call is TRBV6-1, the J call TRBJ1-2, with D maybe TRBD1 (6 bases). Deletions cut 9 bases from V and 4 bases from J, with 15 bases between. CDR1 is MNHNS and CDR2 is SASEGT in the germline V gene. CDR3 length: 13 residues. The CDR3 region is CASQTQGRYGYTF. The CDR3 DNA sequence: TGTGCCAGTCAAACACAGGGACGCTATGGCTACACCTTC.

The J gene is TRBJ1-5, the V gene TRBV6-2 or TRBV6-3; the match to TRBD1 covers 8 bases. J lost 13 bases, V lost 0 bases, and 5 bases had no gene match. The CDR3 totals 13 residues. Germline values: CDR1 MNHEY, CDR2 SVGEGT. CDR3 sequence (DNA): TGTGCCAGCAGTTACTCGACAGGGGAGTCTCAGCATTTT. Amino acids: CASSYSTGESQHF.

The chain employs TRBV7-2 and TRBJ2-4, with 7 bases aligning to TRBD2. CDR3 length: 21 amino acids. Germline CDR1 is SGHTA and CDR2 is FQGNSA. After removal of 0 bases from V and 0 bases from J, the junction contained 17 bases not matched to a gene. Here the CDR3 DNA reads TGTGCCAGCAGCTTAGCGCGTGGGAGCGGGGCTACCCTCTTAGCCAAAAACATTCAGTACTTC. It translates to CASSLARGSGATLLAKNIQYF.

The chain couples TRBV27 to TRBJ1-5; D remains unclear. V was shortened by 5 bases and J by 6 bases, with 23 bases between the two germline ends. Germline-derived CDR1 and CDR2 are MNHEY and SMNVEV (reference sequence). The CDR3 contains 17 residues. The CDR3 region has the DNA TGTGCCAGCAGTCAAGAGGGAGTAGGGCTCAGAGGTCAGCCCCAGCATTTT. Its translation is CASSQEGVGLRGQPQHF.

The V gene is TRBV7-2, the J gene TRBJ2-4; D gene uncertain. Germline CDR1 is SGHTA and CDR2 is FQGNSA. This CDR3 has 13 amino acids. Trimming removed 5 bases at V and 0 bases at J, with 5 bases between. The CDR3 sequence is CASSGIAKNIQYF. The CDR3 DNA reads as TGTGCCAGCAGCGGGATAGCCAAAAACATTCAGTACTTC.